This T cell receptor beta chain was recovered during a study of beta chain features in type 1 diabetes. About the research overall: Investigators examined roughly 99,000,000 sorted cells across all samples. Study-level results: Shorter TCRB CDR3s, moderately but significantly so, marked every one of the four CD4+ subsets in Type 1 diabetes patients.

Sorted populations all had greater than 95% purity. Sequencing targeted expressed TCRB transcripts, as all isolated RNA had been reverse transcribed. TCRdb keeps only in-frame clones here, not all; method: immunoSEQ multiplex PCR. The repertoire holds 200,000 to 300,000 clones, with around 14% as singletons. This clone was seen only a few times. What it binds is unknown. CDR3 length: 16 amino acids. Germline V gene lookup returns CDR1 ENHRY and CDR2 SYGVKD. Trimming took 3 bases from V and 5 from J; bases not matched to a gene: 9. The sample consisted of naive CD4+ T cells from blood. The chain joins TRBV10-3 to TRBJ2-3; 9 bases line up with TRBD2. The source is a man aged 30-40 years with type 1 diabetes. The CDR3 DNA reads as TGTGCCATCAGTGACTCGGGGCGGGAGGGCCAAGATACGCAGTATTTT. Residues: CAISDSGREGQDTQYF.